The 17 T cell receptor beta chains below were found in one sample sequenced in a study of vaccination and CD4 T cells after COVID-19. No cognate antigen is known for these TCRs. Documented treatment: approximately 11-day PBMC culture with coronavirus spike peptide pools or control peptides (ViraFEST assay). With the Oncomine TCR Beta short-read assay, DNA from cultured CD4+ T cells was sequenced. Using its own MiXCR run on the PCR reads, TCRdb lists one record per CDR3 protein. The profile covers under 15,000 distinct CDR3 sequences, with 50% appearing a single time and roughly 19% taken by the ten largest. The source material was CD4+ T cells from blood, cultured in vitro. Receptor source: a human donor who had recovered from COVID-19.

The chain recombines TRBV7-2 with TRBJ2-2, with 7 bases lining up with TRBD1. Germline V gives CDR1 SGHTA, CDR2 FQGNSA. V trimming: 5 bases; J trimming: 6 bases; junction bases outside the gene matches: 12. This CDR3 is built from 16 residues. The CDR3 region has the DNA TGTGCCAGCAGCCAAGGGAAAGGACAGGTGGCCGGGGAGCTGTTTTTT. Amino acids: CASSQGKGQVAGELFF.

V is TRBV5-1 and J is TRBJ2-7; weak D call: TRBD1 (5 bases). The CDR3 is 13 residues long. Germline assignment: CDR1 SGHRS and CDR2 YFSETQ. V dropped 6 bases and J dropped 1 base, with 11 bases sitting between them. CDR3 nucleotides: TGCGCCAGCAATGATCCAGGGTCCTACGAGCAGTACTTC. Amino acid sequence: CASNDPGSYEQYF.

This clonotype was seen a handful of times. The rearrangement joins TRBV2 to TRBJ2-2, with TRBD1 as a possible D gene (6 bases). CDR1 and CDR2 from the germline V gene are SNHLY and FYNNEI. This CDR3 region has 13 residues. With 2 bases removed from V and 5 bases from J, the gap between germline ends came to 6 bases. For the CDR3, the DNA is TGTGCCAGCAGTGAAAGGGGGACCGGGGAGCTGTTTTTT. Its protein is CASSERGTGELFF.

The CDR3 here is CSSLAGNGELFF. In DNA, the CDR3 is TGCAGTTCCTTAGCGGGAAACGGGGAGCTGTTTTTT. The chain employs TRBV20-1 and TRBJ2-2; TRBD2 agrees at 8 bases. From germline, CDR1 is DFQATT and CDR2 SNEGSKA (reference sequence). The CDR3 is made up of 12 amino acids. Trimming took 8 bases from V and 7 from J; bases not matched to a gene: 6.

The chain combines TRBV11-3 with TRBJ2-5; 8 bases match TRBD2. The ends lost 5 bases at V and 1 base at J; junction bases unmatched: 3. Germline CDR1 SGHNT, CDR2 YENEEA. This CDR3 comprises 14 residues. The chain's CDR3 is CASSPAGVQETQYF. The CDR3 DNA reads as TGTGCCAGCAGCCCAGCGGGGGTCCAAGAGACCCAGTACTTC.

The chain recombines TRBV20-1 with TRBJ2-1; TRBD2 aligns across 9 bases. The CDR3 runs 15 residues. CDR1 DFQATT and CDR2 SNEGSKA come from the germline V gene (reference sequence). With V trimmed by 3 bases and J by 10 bases, 13 bases remained unmatched. Here the CDR3 reads CSARSLAGYGGEQFF. The CDR3 nucleotides are TGCAGTGCTAGGTCCCTAGCGGGATACGGCGGGGAGCAGTTCTTC.

This chain connects TRBV7-2 to TRBJ1-5; no firm D call. The CDR3 consists of 12 residues. Between the trimmed V and J ends, which lost 4 bases and 7 bases, there was a span of 8 bases. Germline CDR1 and CDR2: SGHTA and FQGNSA. CDR3 bases: TGTGCCAGCAGCTCCCGCGGGCAGCCCCAGCATTTT. Translating gives CASSSRGQPQHF. Full variable domain (rest looked up from reference TRBV7-2 and TRBJ1-5): GAGVSQSPSNKVTEKGKDVELRCDPISGHTALYWYRQSLGQGLEFLIYFQGNSAPDKSGLPSDRFSAERTGGSVSTLTIQRTQQEDSAVYLCASSSRGQPQHFGDGTRLSIL.

This clonotype was counted a few times. CDR3 sequence: CASSHRFGNTIYF. CDR3 sequence (DNA): TGCGCCAGCAGCCACAGATTTGGAAACACCATATATTTT. The J gene is TRBJ1-3, the V gene TRBV4-1, with D unclear. The germline V gene has CDR1 MGHRA and CDR2 YSYEKL. Trimming pared 3 bases from V and 3 bases from J, leaving 6 bases between. CDR3 length equals 13 residues.

This clonotype came up a few times. The V gene is TRBV20-1, the J gene TRBJ2-5; D is uncertain. V lost 6 bases and J 4 bases, leaving 18 bases between the germline ends. The CDR3 consists of 14 residues. Germline V gene lookup returns CDR1 DFQATT and CDR2 SNEGSKA (reference sequence). This CDR3 reads CSARADRPGETQYF. CDR3 in DNA: TGCAGTGCCCGAGCCGACCGGCCCGGAGAGACCCAGTACTTC.

The chain combines TRBV20-1 with TRBJ2-7; 11 bases line up with TRBD2. The V and J ends lost 3 bases and 6 bases, in that order; junction bases with no gene match: 13. Germline CDR1 and CDR2: DFQATT and SNEGSKA (reference sequence). This CDR3 is built from 16 residues. The CDR3 DNA reads as TGCAGTGCTAGGAACCCACAGGGACTAGCGGAAATCGAGCAGTACTTC. Amino acid sequence: CSARNPQGLAEIEQYF.

In its sample, this clonotype is medium-sized. The chain couples TRBV20-1 to TRBJ1-5, with D possibly matching TRBD1 (6 bases). Trimming took 4 bases from V and 6 from J, leaving 19 bases between them. The germline V gene encodes CDR1 DFQATT and CDR2 SNEGSKA (reference sequence). CDR3 length: 15 residues. CDR3 sequence: CSATREQGSSQPQHF. The CDR3 nucleotides are TGCAGTGCTACCCGGGAGCAGGGGAGTAGTCAGCCCCAGCATTTT.

V usage is TRBV7-6 and J usage is TRBJ2-1, with 9 bases that match TRBD1. CDR3 length: 15 amino acids. CDR1 and CDR2 from the germline V gene are SGHVS and FNYEAQ. After removal of 5 bases from V and 5 bases from J, the junction contained 7 bases not matched to a gene. The CDR3: CASSHGQGWNNEQFF. The CDR3 nucleotides read TGTGCCAGCAGCCACGGACAGGGGTGGAACAATGAGCAGTTCTTC.

In its sample, this clonotype was seen a few times. The genes are TRBV7-9 and TRBJ1-3, with a tentative D call TRBD1 (5 bases). Germline V gene sequence: CDR1 SEHNR, CDR2 FQNEAQ (reference sequence). Trimming stripped 8 bases from V and 0 bases from J, with 8 bases between. This CDR3 is built from 13 residues. CDR3 residues: CASRGDSGNTIYF. CDR3 in DNA: TGTGCCAGCCGGGGGGACTCTGGAAACACCATATATTTT. Supplemented by reference TRBV7-9 and TRBJ1-3, the full variable domain reads DTGVSQNPRHKITKRGQNVTFRCDPISEHNRLYWYRQTLGQGPEFLTYFQNEAQLEKSRLLSDRFSAERPKGSFSTLEIQRTEQGDSAMYLCASRGDSGNTIYFGEGSWLTVV.

By frequency in the sample, this clonotype is medium-sized. This sequence joins TRBV10-1 and TRBJ1-5, with a tentative D call TRBD1 (5 bases). V lost 5 bases and J 3 bases, leaving 11 bases between the germline ends. Germline CDR1 WNHNN, CDR2 SYGVQD (reference sequence). CDR3 length: 14 amino acids. In nucleotides, the CDR3 is TGCGCCAGCAGTTTAGACAGCTTCAATCAGCCCCAGCATTTT. It specifies CASSLDSFNQPQHF.

The chain uses TRBV10-1 and TRBJ2-1; TRBD2 matches at 9 bases. Germline loops: CDR1 WNHNN, CDR2 SYGVQD (reference sequence). Trimming removed 1 base from V and 6 bases from J; junction bases left unmatched: 13. The CDR3 is 18 residues long. The CDR3 spells CASSEFESAGGLSNEQFF. Written as DNA, the CDR3 is TGCGCCAGCAGTGAGTTCGAATCGGCGGGAGGGCTTTCCAATGAGCAGTTCTTC.

This clonotype occurred a few times. The chain employs TRBV20-1 and TRBJ2-3; 11 nucleotides align to TRBD2. Germline trimming cut 5 bases from V and 3 bases from J; bases unmatched to any gene: 7. The germline gives CDR1 DFQATT, CDR2 SNEGSKA (reference sequence). This CDR3 has 15 amino acids. As DNA, the CDR3 is TGCAGTGCTTCTTCTAGCGGGAGGCTGACAGATACGCAGTATTTT. It is translated as CSASSSGRLTDTQYF.

This clonotype was counted between two and nine times. J is TRBJ1-1 and V is TRBV20-1, with D maybe TRBD1 (5 bases). V shed 6 bases and J shed 2 bases, with 19 bases lying between them. Germline V gene data show CDR1 as DFQATT and CDR2 as SNEGSKA (reference sequence). The CDR3 sequence is 15 residues long. The CDR3 nucleotides read TGCAGTGCGCCGGGACTAACGCTGCCAAACACTGAAGCTTTCTTT. It specifies CSAPGLTLPNTEAFF.